Listed here are 16 T cell receptor beta chains from one sample, sequenced in a study of Ad26.COV2.S vaccination and SARS-CoV-2 variants. Data came from immunoSEQ multiplex PCR; TCRdb stores just in-frame clones and leaves some out. Of more than 300,000 clones in the sample, roughly 90% were seen once. The treatment was: some 20 received Ad26.COV2.S at low or high dose, single or two shots; about 5 received placebo; per-sample allocation not given. Sampling was done on day 63 after the first vaccine or placebo injection. The material was peripheral blood, obtained in a trial of Ad26.COV2.S vaccine versus placebo. The receptors stem from a person between 18 and 65 years old who received the Ad26.COV2.S COVID-19 vaccine or a placebo.

This clone was detected once. V usage is TRBV3-1 (or the pseudogene TRBV3-2) and J usage is TRBJ2-5; a possible D gene is TRBD2 (6 bases). This CDR3 is 17 amino acids long. Germline V lookup: CDR1 LGHDT, CDR2 YNNKEL (reference sequence). Trimming removed 2 bases at V and 5 bases at J, with 21 bases between. DNA for the CDR3: TGTGCCAGCAGCCAAAGGGGACGGGGGACTCCCGGGGAGACCCAGTACTTC. Encoded protein: CASSQRGRGTPGETQYF.

The chain combines TRBV19 with TRBJ1-2; tentatively, D is TRBD1 (6 bases). V lost 5 bases to trimming and J lost 4 bases, with 11 bases between them. This CDR3 has 13 residues. The germline gives CDR1 LNHDA, CDR2 SQIVND (reference sequence). In DNA, the CDR3 is TGTGCCAGTAGTTTGGGGGCCGGCTATGGCTACACCTTC. Translation: CASSLGAGYGYTF.

This clone was picked up one time. The chain joins TRBV7-6 to TRBJ1-6, with D uncertain. Trimming removed 1 base from V and 0 bases from J, with 13 bases in between. This CDR3 is built from 18 residues. Germline V CDR1 and CDR2: SGHVS, FNYEAQ. The CDR3 DNA is TGTGCCAGCAGCTTAGACCCCTTGGAGAGCTCCTATAATTCACCCCTCCACTTT. Amino acid sequence: CASSLDPLESSYNSPLHF.

This clone was observed a handful of times. This chain uses TRBV9 with TRBJ1-1, with unresolved D. V shed 0 bases and J shed 2 bases, with 8 bases lying between them. There are 14 residues in the CDR3. Germline CDR1 SGDLS, CDR2 YYNGEE. CDR3 protein: CASSVESVNTEAFF. The CDR3 bases are TGTGCCAGCAGCGTAGAGTCAGTCAACACTGAAGCTTTCTTT.

This clone was detected only a few times. The rearrangement joins TRBV5-4 to TRBJ1-1; no clear D gene. Trimming shortened V by 1 base and J by 11 bases, and 15 bases separated the two germline ends. This CDR3 has 13 residues. Looked up from germline, CDR1 is SGHNT and CDR2 is YYREEE (reference sequence). CDR3 sequence: CASSLSDSSVAFF. CDR3 DNA sequence: TGTGCCAGCAGCTTGTCAGATTCATCGGTGGCTTTCTTT.

The CDR3 region has the DNA TGTGCCAGCAGCTTAAGCGGGAGGAAGGATGAGCAGTTCTTC. Translating it yields CASSLSGRKDEQFF. The rearrangement links TRBV11-3 to TRBJ2-1; 9 positions agree with TRBD2. With V trimmed by 2 bases and J by 8 bases, 4 bases remained unmatched. The CDR3 extends over 14 amino acids. CDR1 and CDR2 from the germline V gene are SGHNT and YENEEA.

This clone has only one observation. The rearrangement joins TRBV4-2 to TRBJ2-2; D is unresolved. This CDR3 spans 15 amino acids. Germline CDR1 is LGHNA and CDR2 is YNFKEQ. V shed 0 bases and J shed 0 bases, with 5 bases lying between them. The CDR3 sequence: CASSQDYANTGELFF. The CDR3 DNA sequence: TGTGCCAGCAGCCAAGATTACGCGAACACCGGGGAGCTGTTTTTT.

The gene calls are TRBV18 and TRBJ2-1; possible D gene TRBD2, 5 bases. The CDR3 consists of 13 residues. Germline CDR1 reads KGHSH; CDR2 reads LQKENI. The V end lost 6 bases, the J end lost 5 bases, and 11 bases lay between the germline ends. CDR3 sequence: CASSRTRDNEQFF. In DNA form, the CDR3 reads TGTGCCAGCTCCCGCACTAGAGACAATGAGCAGTTCTTC.

The DNA for the CDR3 is TGTGCCTGGTCGACAGGGAGAAGGACTGAAGCTTTCTTT. Its translation is CAWSTGRRTEAFF. The J gene is TRBJ1-1, the V gene TRBV30, with 7 nucleotides matching TRBD1. Germline CDR1 reads GTSNPN; CDR2 reads SVGIG (reference sequence). The CDR3 is made up of 13 amino acids. The trim removed 5 bases at V and 5 bases at J, leaving 8 bases unmatched.

CDR3 nucleotides: TGTGCCTGGAGTGCAGTCAGGGGACATGAGCAGTTCTTC. It encodes CAWSAVRGHEQFF. The chain links TRBV30 to TRBJ2-1; maybe TRBD1 (6 bases). The V gene lost 1 base and the J gene lost 8 bases, with 12 bases spanning the gap. The length of the CDR3 is 13 residues. Germline-derived CDR1 and CDR2 are GTSNPN and SVGIG (reference sequence).

The gene calls are TRBV2 and TRBJ2-3, with D unclear. The germline V gene encodes CDR1 SNHLY and CDR2 FYNNEI. V gave up 8 bases and J gave up 4 bases, with 10 bases separating them. The CDR3 loop spans 12 amino acids. The CDR3 loop reads CASHLGADTQYF. For the CDR3, the DNA is TGTGCCAGCCACCTTGGGGCAGATACGCAGTATTTT.

The chain carries TRBV7-2 and TRBJ2-7; 7 bases are shared with TRBD1. The ends lost 1 base at V and 2 bases at J; junction bases unmatched: 5. Germline-derived CDR1 and CDR2 are SGHTA and FQGNSA. This CDR3 has 15 residues. This CDR3 is CASSLESGQPYEQYF. The CDR3 DNA sequence: TGTGCCAGCAGCTTAGAATCGGGACAGCCCTACGAGCAGTACTTC.

The chain couples TRBV6-5 to TRBJ2-1; TRBD2 matches at 7 bases. Germline CDR1 reads MNHEY; CDR2 reads SVGAGI. The CDR3 extends over 14 amino acids. The V and J ends lost 2 bases and 8 bases, in that order; junction bases with no gene match: 6. As DNA, the CDR3 is TGTGCCAGCAGTTACGGGCGGGAGCCAGATGAGCAGTTCTTC. Amino acids: CASSYGREPDEQFF.

The chain employs TRBV7-2 and TRBJ2-1; D tentatively fits TRBD1 or TRBD2 (6 bases each). Germline V gene data show CDR1 as SGHTA and CDR2 as FQGNSA. The germline V and J ends were trimmed by 5 bases and 9 bases, with 14 bases remaining between them. CDR3 length: 13 residues. As DNA, the CDR3 is TGTGCCAGCAGCCTCCGGGGGCGGGGTGAGCAGTTCTTC. Its translation is CASSLRGRGEQFF.

The chain is built from TRBV27 and TRBJ1-1; the D gene is possibly TRBD1 (5 bases). The CDR3 has 15 residues. Trimming pared 5 bases from V and 0 bases from J, leaving 13 bases between. Per the germline V gene, CDR1 is MNHEY and CDR2 is SMNVEV (reference sequence). The CDR3 loop reads CASSLSQTVNTEAFF. Written as DNA, the CDR3 is TGTGCCAGCAGTCTCTCTCAGACAGTGAACACTGAAGCTTTCTTT.

The chain recombines TRBV4-3 with TRBJ2-7; TRBD1 agrees at 10 bases. Germline V gene lookup returns CDR1 LGHNA and CDR2 YSLEER. With V trimmed by 0 bases and J by 4 bases, 6 bases remained unmatched. The CDR3 is 16 residues long. CDR3 coding DNA: TGCGCCAGCAGCCAAGATCTAGGACAGGGGGGGTACGAGCAGTACTTC. Protein sequence: CASSQDLGQGGYEQYF.